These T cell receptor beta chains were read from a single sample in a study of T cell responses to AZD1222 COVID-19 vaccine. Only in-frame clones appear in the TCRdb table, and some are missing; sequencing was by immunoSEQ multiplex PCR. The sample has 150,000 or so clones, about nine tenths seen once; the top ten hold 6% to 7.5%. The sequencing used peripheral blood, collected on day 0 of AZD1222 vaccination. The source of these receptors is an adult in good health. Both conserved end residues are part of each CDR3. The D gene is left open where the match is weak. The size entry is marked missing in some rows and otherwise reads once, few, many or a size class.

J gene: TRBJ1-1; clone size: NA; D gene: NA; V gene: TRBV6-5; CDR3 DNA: TGTGCCAGCATGCCTAGGAGTGGGCGAGACACTGAAGCTTTCTTT; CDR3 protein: CASMPRSGRDTEAFF
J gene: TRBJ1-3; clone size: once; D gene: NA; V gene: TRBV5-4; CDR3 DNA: TGTGCCAGCCGTGGGACAACGGGAAACACCATATATTTT; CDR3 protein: CASRGTTGNTIYF
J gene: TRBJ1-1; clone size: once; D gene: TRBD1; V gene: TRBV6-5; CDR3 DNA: TGTGCCAGCAGTTACGGACAGGGGAACACTGAAGCTTTCTTT; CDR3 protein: CASSYGQGNTEAFF
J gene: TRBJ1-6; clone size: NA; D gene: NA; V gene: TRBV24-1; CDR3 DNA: TGTGCCACCAGTGATGAGTCGGACAGAAATTCACCCCTCCACTTT; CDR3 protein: CATSDESDRNSPLHF
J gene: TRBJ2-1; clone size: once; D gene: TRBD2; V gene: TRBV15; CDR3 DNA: TGTGCCACTTGGGGAAGCGGGGGGCTAGTTGGGGATGAGCAGTTCTTC; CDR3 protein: CATWGSGGLVGDEQFF
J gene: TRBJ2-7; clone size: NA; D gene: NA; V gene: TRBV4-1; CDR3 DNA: TGCGCCAGCAGCCGCCATGGGGTTTACGAGCAGTACTTC; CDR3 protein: CASSRHGVYEQYF
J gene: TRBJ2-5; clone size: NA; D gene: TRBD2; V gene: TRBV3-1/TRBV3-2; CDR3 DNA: TGTGCCAGCAGCACGACTAGCGGGGGGGAAGAGACCCAGTACTTC; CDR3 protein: CASSTTSGGEETQYF
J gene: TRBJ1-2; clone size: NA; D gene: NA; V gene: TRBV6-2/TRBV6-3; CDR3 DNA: TGTGCCAGCAGCCGGGACCGCAACTATGGGGGCTACACCTTC; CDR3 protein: CASSRDRNYGGYTF
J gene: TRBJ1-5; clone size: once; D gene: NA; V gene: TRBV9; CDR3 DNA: TGTGCCAGCAGCGTAGATGGGGGTGTTCAGCCCCAGCATTTT; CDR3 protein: CASSVDGGVQPQHF
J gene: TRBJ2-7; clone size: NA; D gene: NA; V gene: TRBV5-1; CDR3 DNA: TGCGCCAGCAGCTCCCCTGGGGGGACCGAGCAGTACTTC; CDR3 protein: CASSSPGGTEQYF
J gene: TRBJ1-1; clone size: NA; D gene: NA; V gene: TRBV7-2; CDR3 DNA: TGTGCCAGCAGCTTAGGGCCTGCGAGAACTGAAGCTTTCTTT; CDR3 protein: CASSLGPARTEAFF
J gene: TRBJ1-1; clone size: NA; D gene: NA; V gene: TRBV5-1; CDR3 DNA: TGCGCCAGCAGCTTGTTCCAGGGCTTGAACACTGAAGCTTTCTTT; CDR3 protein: CASSLFQGLNTEAFF
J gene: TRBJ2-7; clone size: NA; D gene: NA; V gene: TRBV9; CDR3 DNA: TGTGCCAGCAGCGTAGCCCCCGCAGGCAACTACGAGCAGTACTTC; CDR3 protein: CASSVAPAGNYEQYF
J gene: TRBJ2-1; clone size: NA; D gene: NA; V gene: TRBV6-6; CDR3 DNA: TGTGCCAGCAGTTACTCGGACAGCAATGAGCAGTTCTTC; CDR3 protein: CASSYSDSNEQFF
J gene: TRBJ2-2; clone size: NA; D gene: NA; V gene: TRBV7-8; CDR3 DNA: TGTGCCAGCAGCTTAGTTCCCACCGGGGAGCTGTTTTTT; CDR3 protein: CASSLVPTGELFF
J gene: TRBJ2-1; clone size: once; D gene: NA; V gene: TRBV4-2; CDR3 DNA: TGTGCCAGCAGCCAGAGGGGGGTAGGAGGCAATGAGCAGTTCTTC; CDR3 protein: CASSQRGVGGNEQFF
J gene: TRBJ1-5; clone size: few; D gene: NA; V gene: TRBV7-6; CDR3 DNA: TGTGCCAGCAGCTTAGTGCCTGGGAGGGGGGATCAGCCCCAGCATTTT; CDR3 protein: CASSLVPGRGDQPQHF
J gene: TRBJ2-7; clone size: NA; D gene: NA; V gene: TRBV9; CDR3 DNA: TGTGCCAGCAGCGTAGTTCCGACTCTTACCTACGAGCAGTACTTC; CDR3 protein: CASSVVPTLTYEQYF
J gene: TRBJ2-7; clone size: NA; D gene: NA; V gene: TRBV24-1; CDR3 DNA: TGTGCCACCAGTGATGGCTACGAGCAGTACTTC; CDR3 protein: CATSDGYEQYF
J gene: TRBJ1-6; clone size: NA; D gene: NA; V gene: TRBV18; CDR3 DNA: TGTGCCAGCTCACCAAGGGAAGGCAATTCACCCCTCCACTTT; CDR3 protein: CASSPREGNSPLHF
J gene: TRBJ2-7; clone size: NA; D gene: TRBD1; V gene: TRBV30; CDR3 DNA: TGTGCCTGGTCGGGGGACAGGGACAGCCACGAGCAGTACTTC; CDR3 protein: CAWSGDRDSHEQYF
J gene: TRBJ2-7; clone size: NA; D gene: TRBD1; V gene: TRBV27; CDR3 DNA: TGTGCCAGCAGTTACGACAGGGGCTACGAGCAGTACTTC; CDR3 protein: CASSYDRGYEQYF
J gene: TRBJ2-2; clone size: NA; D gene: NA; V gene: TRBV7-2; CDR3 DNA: TGTGCCAGCAGCTTACTTCCGACCGGGGAGCTGTTTTTT; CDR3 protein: CASSLLPTGELFF
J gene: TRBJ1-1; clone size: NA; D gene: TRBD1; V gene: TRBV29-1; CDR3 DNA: TGCAGCGTTGAAGATCTTCTACAGGGGGCGGTCACTGAAGCTTTCTTT; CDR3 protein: CSVEDLLQGAVTEAFF
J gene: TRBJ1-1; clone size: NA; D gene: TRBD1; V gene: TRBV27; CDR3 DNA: TGTGCCAGCAGTACCCGACAGGGTTGGACTGAAGCTTTCTTT; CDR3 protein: CASSTRQGWTEAFF
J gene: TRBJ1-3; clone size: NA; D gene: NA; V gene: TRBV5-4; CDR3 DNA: TGTGCCAGCAGCCCGCGAGCGGGACCTGGAAACACCATATATTTT; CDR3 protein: CASSPRAGPGNTIYF
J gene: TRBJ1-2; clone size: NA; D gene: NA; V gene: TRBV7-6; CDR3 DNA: TGTGCCAGCAGCGTCGGAAGCTATGGCTACACCTTC; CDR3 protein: CASSVGSYGYTF
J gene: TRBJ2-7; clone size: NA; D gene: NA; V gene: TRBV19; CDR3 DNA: TGTGCCAGTAGGACCCCAGGGGTTCTCTACGAGCAGTACTTC; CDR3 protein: CASRTPGVLYEQYF